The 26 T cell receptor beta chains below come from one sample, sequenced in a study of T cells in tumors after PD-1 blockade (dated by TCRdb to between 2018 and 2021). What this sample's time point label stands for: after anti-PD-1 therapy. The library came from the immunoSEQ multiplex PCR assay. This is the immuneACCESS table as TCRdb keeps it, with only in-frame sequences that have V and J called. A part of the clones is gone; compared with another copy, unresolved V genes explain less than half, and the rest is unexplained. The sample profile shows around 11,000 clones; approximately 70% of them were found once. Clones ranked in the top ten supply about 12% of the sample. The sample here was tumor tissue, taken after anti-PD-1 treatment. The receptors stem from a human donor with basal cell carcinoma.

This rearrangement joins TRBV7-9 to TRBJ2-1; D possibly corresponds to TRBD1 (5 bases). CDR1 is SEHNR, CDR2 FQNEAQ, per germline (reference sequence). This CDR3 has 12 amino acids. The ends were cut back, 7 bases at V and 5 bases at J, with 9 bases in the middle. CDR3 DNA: TGTGCCAGCACCCCAGGGCACAATGAGCAGTTCTTC. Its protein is CASTPGHNEQFF.

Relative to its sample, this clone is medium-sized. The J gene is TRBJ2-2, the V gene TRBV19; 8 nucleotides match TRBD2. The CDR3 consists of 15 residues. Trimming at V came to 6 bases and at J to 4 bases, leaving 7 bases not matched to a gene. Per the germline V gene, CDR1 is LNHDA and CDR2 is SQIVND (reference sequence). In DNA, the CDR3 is TGTGCCAGTAGAGGAGCGGGAGCGAGCACCGGGGAGCTGTTTTTT. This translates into CASRGAGASTGELFF.

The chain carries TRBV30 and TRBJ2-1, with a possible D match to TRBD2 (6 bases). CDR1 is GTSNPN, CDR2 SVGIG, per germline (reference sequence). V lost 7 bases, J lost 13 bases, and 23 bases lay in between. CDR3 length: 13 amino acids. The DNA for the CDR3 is TGTGCCTCGGACTGGAGTGGGCTAGCGTCCCAGTTCTTC. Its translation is CASDWSGLASQFF.

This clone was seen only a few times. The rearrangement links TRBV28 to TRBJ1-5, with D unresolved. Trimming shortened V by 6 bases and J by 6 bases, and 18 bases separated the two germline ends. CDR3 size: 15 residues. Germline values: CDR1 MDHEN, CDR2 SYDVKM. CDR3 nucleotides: TGTGCCAGCAGGATAAGTGAGGGTTCGGGTCAGCCCCAGCATTTT. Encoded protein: CASRISEGSGQPQHF.

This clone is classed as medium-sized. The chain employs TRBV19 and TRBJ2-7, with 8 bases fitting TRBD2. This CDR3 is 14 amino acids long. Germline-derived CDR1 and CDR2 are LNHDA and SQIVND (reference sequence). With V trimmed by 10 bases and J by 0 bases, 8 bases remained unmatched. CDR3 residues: CATTAGGSSYEQYF. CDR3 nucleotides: TGTGCCACTACGGCGGGGGGTAGCTCCTACGAGCAGTACTTC.

In DNA, the CDR3 is TGTGCCAGCAGTTTCATTACGGGTGCCCCTGGGGCCAACGTCCTGACTTTC. Translated, it gives CASSFITGAPGANVLTF. This chain joins TRBV27 and TRBJ2-6; D is unresolved. There are 17 residues in the CDR3. V lost 3 bases and J 2 bases, leaving 14 bases between the germline ends. Germline CDR1 reads MNHEY; CDR2 reads SMNVEV (reference sequence).

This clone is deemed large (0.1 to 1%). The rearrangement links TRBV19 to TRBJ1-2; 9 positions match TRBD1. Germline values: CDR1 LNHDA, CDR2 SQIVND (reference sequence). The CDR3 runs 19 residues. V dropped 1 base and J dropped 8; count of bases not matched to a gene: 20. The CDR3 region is CASSIGIKDRGIAKDGYTF. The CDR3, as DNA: TGTGCCAGTAGTATAGGAATAAAAGACAGGGGGATTGCCAAGGACGGCTACACCTTC.

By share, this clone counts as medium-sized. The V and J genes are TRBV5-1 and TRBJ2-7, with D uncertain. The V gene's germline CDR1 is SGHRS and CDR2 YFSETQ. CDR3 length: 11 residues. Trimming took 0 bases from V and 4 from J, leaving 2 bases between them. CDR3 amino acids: CASSLGYEQYF. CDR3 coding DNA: TGCGCCAGCAGCTTGGGATACGAGCAGTACTTC.

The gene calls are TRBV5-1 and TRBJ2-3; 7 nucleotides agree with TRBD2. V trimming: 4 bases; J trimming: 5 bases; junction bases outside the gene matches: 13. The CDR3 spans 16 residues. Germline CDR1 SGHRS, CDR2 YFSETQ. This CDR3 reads CASSPDGLGQGDTQYF. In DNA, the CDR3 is TGCGCCAGCAGCCCTGACGGACTAGGTCAGGGAGATACGCAGTATTTT.

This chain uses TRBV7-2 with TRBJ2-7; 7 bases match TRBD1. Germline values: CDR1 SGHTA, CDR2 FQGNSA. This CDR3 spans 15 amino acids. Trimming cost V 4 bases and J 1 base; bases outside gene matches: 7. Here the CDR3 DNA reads TGTGCCAGCAGCTCCCGGGGACAGCAATCCTACGAGCAGTACTTC. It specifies CASSSRGQQSYEQYF.

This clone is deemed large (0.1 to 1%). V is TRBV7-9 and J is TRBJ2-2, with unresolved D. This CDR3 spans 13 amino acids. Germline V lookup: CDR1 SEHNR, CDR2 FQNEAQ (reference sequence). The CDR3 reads CGPGTQNTGELFF. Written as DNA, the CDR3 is TGTGGCCCCGGAACCCAGAACACCGGGGAGCTGTTTTTT.

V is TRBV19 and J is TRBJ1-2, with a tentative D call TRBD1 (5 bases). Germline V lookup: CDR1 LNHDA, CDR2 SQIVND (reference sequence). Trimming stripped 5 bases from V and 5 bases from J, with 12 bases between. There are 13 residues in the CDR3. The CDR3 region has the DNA TGTGCCAGTAGTCCGGGGCGTGGGTATGGCTACACCTTC. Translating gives CASSPGRGYGYTF.

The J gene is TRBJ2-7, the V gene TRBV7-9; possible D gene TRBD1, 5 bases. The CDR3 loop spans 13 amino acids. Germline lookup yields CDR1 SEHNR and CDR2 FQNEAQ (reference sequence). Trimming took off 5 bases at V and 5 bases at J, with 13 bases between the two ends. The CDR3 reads CASSPWTRNEQYF. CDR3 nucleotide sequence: TGTGCCAGCAGCCCCTGGACACGAAACGAGCAGTACTTC. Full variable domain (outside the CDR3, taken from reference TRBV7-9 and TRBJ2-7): DTGVSQNPRHKITKRGQNVTFRCDPISEHNRLYWYRQTLGQGPEFLTYFQNEAQLEKSRLLSDRFSAERPKGSFSTLEIQRTEQGDSAMYLCASSPWTRNEQYFGPGTRLTVT.

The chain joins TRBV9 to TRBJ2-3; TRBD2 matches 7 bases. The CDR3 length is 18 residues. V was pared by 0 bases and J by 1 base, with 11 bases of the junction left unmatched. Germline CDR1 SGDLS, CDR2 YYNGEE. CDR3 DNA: TGTGCCAGCAGCGTAGCCCCCACGGCTAGCGGTCGCACAGATACGCAGTATTTT. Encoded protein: CASSVAPTASGRTDTQYF.

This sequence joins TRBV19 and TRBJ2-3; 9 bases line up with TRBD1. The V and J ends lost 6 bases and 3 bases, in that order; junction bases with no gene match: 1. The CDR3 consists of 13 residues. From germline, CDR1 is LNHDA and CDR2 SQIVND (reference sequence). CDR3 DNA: TGTGCCAGTAGCGACAGGGGGACAGATACGCAGTATTTT. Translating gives CASSDRGTDTQYF.

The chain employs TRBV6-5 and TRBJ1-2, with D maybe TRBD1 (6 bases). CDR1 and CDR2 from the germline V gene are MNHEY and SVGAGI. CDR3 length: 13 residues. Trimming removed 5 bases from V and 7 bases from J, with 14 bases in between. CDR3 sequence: CASSPAGGVGYTF. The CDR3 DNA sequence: TGTGCCAGCAGTCCAGCCGGGGGCGTTGGCTACACCTTC.

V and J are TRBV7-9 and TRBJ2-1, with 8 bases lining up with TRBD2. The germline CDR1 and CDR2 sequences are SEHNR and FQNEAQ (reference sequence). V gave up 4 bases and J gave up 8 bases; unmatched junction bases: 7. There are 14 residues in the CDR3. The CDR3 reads CASSSGLAKDEQFF. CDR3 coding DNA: TGTGCCAGCAGCTCCGGACTAGCCAAGGATGAGCAGTTCTTC.

The CDR3 DNA reads as TGTGCCAGTAGTATACGAAGCGATAACTATGGCTACACCTTC. It codes for CASSIRSDNYGYTF. The chain uses TRBV19 and TRBJ1-2; no clear D. Germline CDR1 LNHDA, CDR2 SQIVND (reference sequence). This CDR3 contains 14 residues. Trimming removed 2 bases from V and 1 base from J, with 8 bases in between.

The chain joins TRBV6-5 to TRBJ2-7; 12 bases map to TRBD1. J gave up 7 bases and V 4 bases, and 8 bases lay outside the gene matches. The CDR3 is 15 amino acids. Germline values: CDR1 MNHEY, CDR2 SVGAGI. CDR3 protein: CASSLPGQGASEQYF. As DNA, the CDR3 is TGTGCCAGCAGTTTACCGGGACAGGGGGCGTCGGAGCAGTACTTC.

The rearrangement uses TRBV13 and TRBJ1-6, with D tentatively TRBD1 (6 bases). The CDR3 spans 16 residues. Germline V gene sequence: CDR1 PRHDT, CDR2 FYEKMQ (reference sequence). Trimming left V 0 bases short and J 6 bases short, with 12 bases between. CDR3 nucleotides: TGTGCCAGCAGCTTAGGCAGGGGTCTCCGTAATTCACCCCTCCACTTT. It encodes CASSLGRGLRNSPLHF.

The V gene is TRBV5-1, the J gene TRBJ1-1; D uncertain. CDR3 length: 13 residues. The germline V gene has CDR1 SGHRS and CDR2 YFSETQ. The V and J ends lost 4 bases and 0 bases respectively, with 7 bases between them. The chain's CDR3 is CASSKVVNTEAFF. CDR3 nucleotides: TGCGCCAGCAGCAAGGTAGTGAACACTGAAGCTTTCTTT.

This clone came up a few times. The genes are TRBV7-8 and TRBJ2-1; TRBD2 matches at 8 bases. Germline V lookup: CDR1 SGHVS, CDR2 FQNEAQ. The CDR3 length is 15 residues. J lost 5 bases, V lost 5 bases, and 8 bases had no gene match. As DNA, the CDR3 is TGTGCCAGCAGCCTCCAAGGACTAGCTGACAATGAGCAGTTCTTC. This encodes CASSLQGLADNEQFF.

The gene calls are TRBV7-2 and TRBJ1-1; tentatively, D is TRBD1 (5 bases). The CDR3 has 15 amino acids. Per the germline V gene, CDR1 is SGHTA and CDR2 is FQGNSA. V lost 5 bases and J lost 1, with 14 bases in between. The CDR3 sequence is CASSPRPGPNTEAFF. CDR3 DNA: TGTGCCAGCAGCCCCCGGCCAGGGCCGAACACTGAAGCTTTCTTT.

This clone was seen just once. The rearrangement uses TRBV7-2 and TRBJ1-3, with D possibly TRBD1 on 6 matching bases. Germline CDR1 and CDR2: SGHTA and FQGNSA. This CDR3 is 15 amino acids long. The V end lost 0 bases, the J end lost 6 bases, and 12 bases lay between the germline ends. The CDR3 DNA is TGTGCCAGCAGCTTAGCGTTAGGGGGTCAAAACACCATATATTTT. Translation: CASSLALGGQNTIYF.

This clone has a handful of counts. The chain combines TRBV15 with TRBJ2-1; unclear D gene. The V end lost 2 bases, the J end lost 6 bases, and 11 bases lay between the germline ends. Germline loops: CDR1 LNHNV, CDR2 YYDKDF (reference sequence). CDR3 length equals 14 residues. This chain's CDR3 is CATSRPFGSNEQFF. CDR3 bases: TGTGCCACCAGCAGACCCTTTGGGTCCAATGAGCAGTTCTTC.

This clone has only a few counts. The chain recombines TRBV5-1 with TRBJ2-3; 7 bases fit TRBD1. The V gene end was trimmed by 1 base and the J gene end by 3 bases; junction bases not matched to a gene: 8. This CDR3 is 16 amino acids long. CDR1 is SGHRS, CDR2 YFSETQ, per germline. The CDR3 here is CASSLNPGQITDTQYF. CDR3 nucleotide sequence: TGCGCCAGCAGCTTGAATCCGGGACAGATTACAGATACGCAGTATTTT.